The 15 T cell receptor beta chains reported below all come from one sample, sequenced in a study of blood T cell repertoires in COVID-19. Libraries were prepared by immunoSEQ multiplex PCR; TCRdb keeps only in-frame clonotypes and omits some of them. This table has around 250,000 clones, about 89% appearing once. Specimen: peripheral blood. The source of these receptors is a man in his forties with active or convalescent COVID-19.

The chain couples TRBV4-1 to TRBJ2-5; 7 bases are shared with TRBD1. Germline V lookup: CDR1 MGHRA, CDR2 YSYEKL. J gave up 9 bases and V 4 bases, and 11 bases lay outside the gene matches. The CDR3 is 14 amino acids. CDR3 coding DNA: TGCGCCAGCAGCCTTCGTGACAGGGTACGGGCCCAGTACTTC. Protein: CASSLRDRVRAQYF.

The genes are TRBV27 and TRBJ1-6; a weak D match, TRBD1 (6 bases). The CDR3 sequence is 13 residues long. Germline-derived CDR1 and CDR2 are MNHEY and SMNVEV (reference sequence). V lost 7 bases, J lost 16 bases, and 20 bases lay in between. The CDR3 DNA reads as TGTGCCAGCACCACCTCCGAGGACAGACTTCTCCACTTT. This gives the protein CASTTSEDRLLHF.

This rearrangement joins TRBV27 to TRBJ2-7; 11 bases line up with TRBD1. Germline loops: CDR1 MNHEY, CDR2 SMNVEV (reference sequence). The CDR3 consists of 16 residues. With 0 bases clipped from V and 7 bases from J, the junction kept 8 bases outside the gene matches. CDR3 residues: CASSLSSGQGAKEQYF. CDR3 nucleotide sequence: TGTGCCAGCAGTTTATCGTCCGGACAGGGGGCAAAAGAGCAGTACTTC.

The chain couples TRBV11-2 to TRBJ1-6, with D tentatively TRBD1 (6 bases). Germline loops: CDR1 SGHAT, CDR2 FQNNGV. Trimming stripped 2 bases from V and 10 bases from J, with 9 bases between. This CDR3 is 13 amino acids long. The DNA of the CDR3 is TGTGCCAGCAGCTTACAGGGGATCTCACCCCTCCACTTT. Translating it yields CASSLQGISPLHF. The complete variable domain, with remaining parts taken from reference TRBV11-2 and TRBJ1-6, reads EAGVAQSPRYKIIEKRQSVAFWCNPISGHATLYWYQQILGQGPKLLIQFQNNGVVDDSQLPKDRFSAERLKGVDSTLKIQPAKLEDSAVYLCASSLQGISPLHFGNGTRLTVT.

This chain connects TRBV6-4 to TRBJ2-1; D gene unclear. In germline, CDR1 is MRHNA, CDR2 SNTAGT. V dropped 3 bases and J dropped 1 base, with 13 bases sitting between them. The length of the CDR3 is 16 residues. CDR3 amino acids: CASSEFSSLSYNEQFF. CDR3 bases: TGTGCCAGCAGTGAATTCTCTAGTCTGTCCTACAATGAGCAGTTCTTC.

The V call is TRBV18, the J call TRBJ1-2; 8 bases fit TRBD1. Germline values: CDR1 KGHSH, CDR2 LQKENI. Unmatched junction bases numbered 8, after V lost 3 bases and J lost 8 bases. The CDR3 runs to 14 residues. The CDR3 bases are TGTGCCAGCTCACCGGATCAGGGGGCGCCCGGCTACACCTTC. As protein: CASSPDQGAPGYTF.

This chain connects TRBV6-5 to TRBJ1-5; 8 positions match TRBD1. The CDR3 has 15 amino acids. J was trimmed by 2 bases and V by 4 bases; bases with no gene match: 4. The germline gives CDR1 MNHEY, CDR2 SVGAGI. The CDR3 sequence: CASSLTGGGNQPQHF. The CDR3 nucleotides read TGTGCCAGCAGTTTAACAGGGGGAGGCAATCAGCCCCAGCATTTT.

The chain employs TRBV10-3 and TRBJ1-4; D is perhaps TRBD1 (5 bases). The germline V gene encodes CDR1 ENHRY and CDR2 SYGVKD. V dropped 4 bases and J dropped 5 bases, with 14 bases sitting between them. This CDR3 contains 15 residues. CDR3 nucleotide sequence: TGTGCCATCAGTGGCGGGGCCGGGGTGAATGAAAAACTGTTTTTT. The encoded protein is CAISGGAGVNEKLFF.

This clone was seen a single time. CDR3 in amino acids: CASSLTPSSSYEQYF. CDR3 bases: TGTGCCAGCAGCTTAACCCCGTCGAGCTCCTACGAGCAGTACTTC. This rearrangement joins TRBV11-3 to TRBJ2-7; D remains unclear. Per germline, CDR1 SGHNT and CDR2 YENEEA. There are 15 residues in the CDR3. The V gene lost 2 bases and the J gene lost 0 bases, with 11 bases spanning the gap.

This clone has more than one count but fewer than ten. The genes are TRBV5-5 and TRBJ2-7; possible D gene TRBD2, 6 bases. From germline, CDR1 is SGHKS and CDR2 YYEKEE (reference sequence). The length of the CDR3 is 14 residues. V was clipped by 5 bases and J by 0 bases, with 12 bases between them. The CDR3 nucleotides read TGTGCCAGCAGATCTAGCGTTAGCTCCTACGAGCAGTACTTC. Its protein product is CASRSSVSSYEQYF.

This clone was seen only once. The V and J genes are TRBV24-1 and TRBJ2-5; D possibly corresponds to TRBD1 (6 bases). Trimming took off 4 bases at V and 3 bases at J, with 14 bases between the two ends. The CDR3 has 15 amino acids. The germline V gene has CDR1 KGHDR and CDR2 SFDVKD. CDR3 in DNA: TGTGCCACCAGTGACCACCGGGACATAGAAGAGACCCAGTACTTC. Translating gives CATSDHRDIEETQYF.

This clone was counted once. The chain is built from TRBV6-6 and TRBJ2-4; 11 bases align to TRBD2. V was clipped by 5 bases and J by 5 bases; unmatched bases: 8. This CDR3 contains 16 residues. From germline, CDR1 is MNHNY and CDR2 SVGAGI (reference sequence). The CDR3 reads CASSPRLAGSQNIQYF. The CDR3 DNA reads TGTGCCAGCAGTCCCCGACTAGCGGGATCCCAAAACATTCAGTACTTC.

V usage is TRBV24-1 and J usage is TRBJ2-3; the match to TRBD1 covers 9 bases. Germline V lookup: CDR1 KGHDR, CDR2 SFDVKD. The CDR3 contains 16 residues. The V segment lost 3 bases and the J segment 3 bases; nucleotides outside the gene matches: 6. The CDR3 sequence is CATSDPGQGETDTQYF. In nucleotides, the CDR3 is TGTGCCACCAGTGATCCGGGACAGGGTGAGACAGATACGCAGTATTTT.

This sequence joins TRBV7-6 and TRBJ2-1; no definite D call. Germline CDR1 reads SGHVS; CDR2 reads FNYEAQ. The length of the CDR3 is 12 residues. Trimming removed 5 bases at V and 7 bases at J, with 9 bases between. The DNA of the CDR3 is TGTGCCAGCAGCCGCGAAAATAATGAGCAGTTCTTC. This translates into CASSRENNEQFF.

This chain connects TRBV5-1 to TRBJ2-7; D is undetermined. This CDR3 is built from 15 residues. Trimming shortened V by 2 bases and J by 5 bases, and 17 bases separated the two germline ends. Germline V gene lookup returns CDR1 SGHRS and CDR2 YFSETQ. For the CDR3, the DNA is TGCGCCAGCAGCTTTACGGAGTCGGCCCTTAACGAGCAGTACTTC. Protein sequence: CASSFTESALNEQYF.